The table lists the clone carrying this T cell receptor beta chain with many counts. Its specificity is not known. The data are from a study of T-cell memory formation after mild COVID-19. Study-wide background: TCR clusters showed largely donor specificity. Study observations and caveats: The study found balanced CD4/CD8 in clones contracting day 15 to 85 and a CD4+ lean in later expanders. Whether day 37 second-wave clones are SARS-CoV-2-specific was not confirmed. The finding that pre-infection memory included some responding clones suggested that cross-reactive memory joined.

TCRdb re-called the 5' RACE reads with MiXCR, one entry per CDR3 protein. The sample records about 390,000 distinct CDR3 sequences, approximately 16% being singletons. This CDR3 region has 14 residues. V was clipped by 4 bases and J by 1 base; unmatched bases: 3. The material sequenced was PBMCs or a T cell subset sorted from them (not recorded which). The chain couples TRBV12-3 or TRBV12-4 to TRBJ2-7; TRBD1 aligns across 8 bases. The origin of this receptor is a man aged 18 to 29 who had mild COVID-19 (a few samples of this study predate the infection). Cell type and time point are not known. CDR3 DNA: TGTGCCAGCAGTTACAGGACAGGGTCCTACGAGCAGTACTTC. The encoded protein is CASSYRTGSYEQYF.